A selection of T cell receptor beta chains follows, all from one sample in a study of T-cell reconstitution after alpha-beta-depleted transplantation in children. TCRdb called the PCR reads again in MiXCR, with one record for every CDR3 protein. The sample consists of approximately 980,000 distinct CDR3 sequences, about 29% of them appearing once. The input for sequencing was PBMCs, mostly from graft donor cells, taken 360 days after TCRalphabeta/CD19-depleted stem cell transplant. The receptors were gathered from a boy under two years old who had a stem cell transplant for SCID, so the T cells may come from the graft donor. Both conserved end residues are part of each CDR3. D genes are given only for firm matches. The size of a clone is reported for some rows only, either as once, few or many, or as a class for expanded clones.

J gene	D gene	clone size	V gene	CDR3 protein	CDR3 DNA
TRBJ1-2	-	few	TRBV27	CASSLYAEAYGYTF	TGTGCCAGCAGTTTATATGCAGAGGCCTATGGCTACACCTTC
TRBJ2-5	TRBD2	-	TRBV20-1	CSARDAELAGETQYF	TGCAGTGCTAGAGATGCGGAACTAGCGGGTGAGACCCAGTACTTC
TRBJ1-4	TRBD1	once	TRBV7-8	CASSTRQGVKLFF	TGTGCCAGCAGCACCCGACAGGGCGTAAAACTGTTTTTT
TRBJ2-2	TRBD1	-	TRBV24-1	CATTMPGGTGELFF	TGTGCCACCACAATGCCAGGGGGCACCGGGGAGCTGTTTTTT
TRBJ2-3	-	-	TRBV20-1	CSARTTGFGGTDTQYF	TGCAGTGCTAGGACGACTGGCTTCGGCGGCACAGATACGCAGTATTTT
TRBJ2-7	-	few	TRBV18	CASSTKGASYEQYF	TGTGCCAGCTCAACTAAGGGTGCTTCCTACGAGCAGTACTTC
TRBJ2-3	-	-	TRBV18	CASSPDSRSTDTQYF	TGTGCCAGCTCACCGGACAGTCGTAGCACAGATACGCAGTATTTT
TRBJ2-1	TRBD1	-	TRBV18	CASSPGTVNNEQFF	TGTGCCAGCTCCCCCGGGACAGTCAACAATGAGCAGTTCTTC
TRBJ1-1	-	-	TRBV5-1	CASSTPGTENTEAFF	TGCGCCAGCAGCACCCCCGGGACGGAGAACACTGAAGCTTTCTTT
TRBJ1-4	-	few	TRBV27	CASSLLGAAEKLFF	TGTGCCAGCAGTTTACTCGGGGCTGCTGAAAAACTGTTTTTT
TRBJ2-7	-	few	TRBV7-3	CASSTAPGPQYEQYF	TGTGCCAGCAGCACGGCCCCGGGACCCCAGTACGAGCAGTACTTC
TRBJ2-7	-	few	TRBV20-1	CSARDDLGGGFYEQYF	TGCAGTGCTAGAGATGATCTGGGAGGGGGGTTCTACGAGCAGTACTTC
TRBJ1-2	-	few	TRBV6-2/TRBV6-3	CASFTRREYGYTF	TGTGCCAGCTTTACTCGGAGGGAGTATGGCTACACCTTC
TRBJ2-1	-	few	TRBV6-1	CASTPYGDTRQFF	TGTGCCAGCACCCCCTATGGGGATACTCGGCAGTTCTTC
TRBJ2-7	-	-	TRBV4-1	CASSQDSRQDEQYF	TGCGCCAGCAGCCAAGATTCCAGACAGGACGAGCAGTACTTC
TRBJ2-1	-	few	TRBV5-1	CASSLGGGGPYNEQFF	TGCGCCAGCAGTCTTGGAGGAGGGGGGCCCTACAATGAGCAGTTCTTC
TRBJ2-3	-	-	TRBV10-1	CASSESPGLGLGTDTQYF	TGCGCCAGCAGTGAGTCTCCAGGGCTGGGTTTGGGCACAGATACGCAGTATTTT
TRBJ2-1	TRBD1	few	TRBV6-2/TRBV6-3	CASSRDSLRYEQFF	TGTGCCAGCAGTCGGGACAGCTTAAGGTATGAGCAGTTCTTC
TRBJ1-6	TRBD1	-	TRBV7-9	CASSPRGQNNSPLHF	TGTGCCAGCAGCCCAAGGGGACAGAATAATTCACCCCTCCACTTT
TRBJ2-5	-	once	TRBV7-3	CASSLGIGGWETQYF	TGTGCCAGCAGCTTAGGGATCGGGGGTTGGGAGACCCAGTACTTC
TRBJ2-3	-	few	TRBV20-1	CSARHSFTDTQYF	TGCAGTGCTAGGCACAGCTTCACAGATACGCAGTATTTT
TRBJ2-5	TRBD2	-	TRBV7-2	CASTFRPFAGGGTQYF	TGTGCCAGCACATTTAGGCCCTTTGCGGGGGGTGGGACCCAGTACTTC
TRBJ1-2	-	-	TRBV28	CATEGGALAGDLYGYTF	TGTGCCACAGAGGGTGGGGCGTTGGCAGGGGACCTCTATGGCTACACCTTC
TRBJ2-5	-	few	TRBV4-3	CASSQAFRETQYF	TGCGCCAGCAGCCAAGCGTTCAGGGAGACCCAGTACTTC
TRBJ2-5	-	few	TRBV14	CASSKTGVRRGETQYF	TGTGCCAGCAGCAAAACCGGGGTGCGGAGGGGAGAGACCCAGTACTTC
TRBJ2-7	-	-	TRBV5-5	CASSWGGREQYF	TGTGCCAGCAGCTGGGGGGGGCGTGAGCAGTACTTC
TRBJ2-2	TRBD2	-	TRBV5-1	CASSSRAGTGELFF	TGCGCCAGCAGCTCCAGAGCGGGAACCGGGGAGCTGTTTTTT
TRBJ1-2	-	-	TRBV29-1	CSVEVGDYGYTF	TGCAGCGTTGAAGTGGGCGACTATGGCTACACCTTC
TRBJ2-5	TRBD2	-	TRBV30	CAWRGLAGGTQYF	TGTGCCTGGAGAGGACTAGCGGGGGGGACCCAGTACTTC
TRBJ2-1	-	-	TRBV5-1	CASSPGVFASSYNEQFF	TGCGCCAGCAGCCCGGGGGTATTTGCGAGCTCCTACAATGAGCAGTTCTTC
TRBJ2-7	-	-	TRBV9	CASSAQGNTYEQYF	TGTGCCAGCAGCGCTCAGGGAAACACCTACGAGCAGTACTTC
TRBJ1-2	TRBD1	-	TRBV4-1	CASSQEGSTGESYTF	TGCGCCAGCAGCCAAGAAGGGTCGACAGGGGAAAGCTACACCTTC
TRBJ2-7	TRBD1	-	TRBV10-2	CASMGTGSSYEQYF	TGCGCCAGCATGGGGACAGGGAGTTCCTACGAGCAGTACTTC
TRBJ1-5	-	-	TRBV28	CASIHGQSNQPQHF	TGTGCCAGCATACACGGACAGAGCAATCAGCCCCAGCATTTT
TRBJ2-1	-	-	TRBV12-3/TRBV12-4	CASRESLSEQFF	TGTGCCAGCAGAGAGTCTTTGAGTGAGCAGTTCTTC
TRBJ1-1	-	many	TRBV20-1	CSARNTEAFF	TGCAGCGCGAGGAATACTGAAGCTTTCTTT
TRBJ1-1	-	few	TRBV3-1	CASSPARGGTEAFF	TGTGCCAGCAGCCCTGCGCGGGGCGGGACTGAAGCTTTCTTT
TRBJ2-7	-	many	TRBV5-1	CASSPPSYEQYF	TGCGCCAGCAGCCCCCCCTCCTACGAGCAGTACTTC
TRBJ2-5	TRBD2	many	TRBV2	CASRFGTSQETQYF	TGTGCCAGCAGATTTGGGACTAGCCAAGAGACCCAGTACTTC
TRBJ2-7	-	-	TRBV20-1	CSARTHTFYEQYF	TGCAGTGCCCGGACCCACACCTTCTACGAGCAGTACTTC
TRBJ1-4	TRBD1	few	TRBV7-9	CASRYGTDEKLFF	TGTGCCAGCAGATATGGGACAGATGAAAAACTGTTTTTT
TRBJ1-1	-	-	TRBV7-8	CASSLAQEYTEAFF	TGTGCCAGCAGCTTAGCGCAGGAATACACTGAAGCTTTCTTT
TRBJ2-1	TRBD1	-	TRBV6-5	CASSYTGTGGGEQFF	TGTGCCAGCAGTTATACCGGGACAGGGGGTGGTGAGCAGTTCTTC
TRBJ2-5	-	-	TRBV2	CASSNPGRRAEETQYF	TGTGCCAGCAGTAACCCGGGACGGAGGGCGGAAGAGACCCAGTACTTC
TRBJ2-2	-	-	TRBV5-1	CASSFSYANTGELFF	TGCGCCAGCAGCTTCAGCTACGCGAACACCGGGGAGCTGTTTTTT
TRBJ2-1	-	-	TRBV9	CASSVGWGLPRDEQFF	TGTGCCAGCAGCGTAGGGTGGGGGCTTCCGAGGGATGAGCAGTTCTTC
TRBJ2-3	TRBD2	once	TRBV5-1	CASREIAGVSTDTQYF	TGCGCCAGCAGGGAGATAGCGGGGGTTAGCACAGATACGCAGTATTTT
TRBJ2-1	-	-	TRBV24-1	CATSDSLRSKGQFF	TGTGCCACCAGCGATAGTCTACGGTCTAAGGGGCAGTTCTTC
TRBJ2-1	-	few	TRBV6-1	CASSEIMERSSYNEQFF	TGTGCCAGCAGTGAAATTATGGAGCGGAGCTCCTACAATGAGCAGTTCTTC
TRBJ1-5	-	-	TRBV15	CATSRINQPQHF	TGTGCCACCAGCAGAATCAATCAGCCCCAGCATTTT
TRBJ2-5	-	-	TRBV5-1	CASSSTAPNQETQYF	TGCGCCAGCAGCTCCACTGCGCCTAATCAAGAGACCCAGTACTTC
TRBJ1-4	-	-	TRBV5-1	CASSFDAGHLRSGLPNEKLFF	TGCGCCAGCAGCTTTGACGCGGGACACTTACGAAGCGGCCTGCCGAATGAAAAACTGTTTTTT